The 12 T cell receptor beta chains listed next were all sequenced from one sample in a study of neurological immune-mediated disorders. TCRdb called the 5' RACE reads again in MiXCR, with one record for every CDR3 protein. The top ten hold 2.5% to 3% of the sample, which has more than 45,000 distinct CDR3 sequences, approximately 4% seen once. The sequenced material came from PBMCs. The receptors stem from a man aged 50-60 years with multiple sclerosis.

A few counts support this clonotype. A much larger clone differs by one base, so this may be a read error. The chain couples TRBV7-9 to TRBJ2-1; no clear D. V lost 9 bases and J lost 10, with 13 bases in between. This CDR3 has 11 residues. CDR1 is SEHNR, CDR2 FQNEAQ, per germline (reference sequence). The CDR3 region is CASLYKLEQFF. The CDR3 DNA follows: TGTGCCAGTTTATACAAATTGGAGCAGTTCTTC.

This clonotype has ten or more counts. This chain joins TRBV12-3 or TRBV12-4 and TRBJ1-2; D ambiguous. The V and J ends lost 2 bases and 6 bases respectively, with 13 bases between them. The CDR3 spans 14 residues. The CDR3 is CASSLHPAKDGYTF. For the CDR3, the DNA is TGTGCCAGCAGTTTACACCCGGCGAAGGATGGCTACACCTTC.

This clonotype was seen repeatedly, ten times or more. The rearrangement joins TRBV7-9 to TRBJ1-1; D remains unclear. With 1 base removed from V and 4 bases from J, the gap between germline ends came to 10 bases. The CDR3 sequence is 14 residues long. CDR1 and CDR2 (germline): SEHNR, FQNEAQ (reference sequence). The CDR3 is CASSLGSYITEAFF. In nucleotides, the CDR3 is TGTGCCAGCAGCTTAGGGTCATATATCACTGAAGCTTTCTTT.

This clonotype was detected many times. This chain joins TRBV7-8 and TRBJ2-1; the match to TRBD1 covers 10 bases. The germline V gene encodes CDR1 SGHVS and CDR2 FQNEAQ. The CDR3 totals 16 residues. Trimming cost V 1 base and J 9 bases; bases outside gene matches: 9. In DNA, the CDR3 is TGTGCCAGCAGCTTAGTATGGGGACAGGGGCAAGGTGAGCAGTTCTTC. This encodes CASSLVWGQGQGEQFF.

This clonotype is labeled as medium-sized. V and J are TRBV20-1 and TRBJ2-2, with D possibly TRBD2 on 6 matching bases. Germline CDR1 reads DFQATT; CDR2 reads SNEGSKA (reference sequence). There are 16 residues in the CDR3. The V and J ends lost 3 bases and 3 bases respectively, with 17 bases between them. DNA of the CDR3: TGCAGTGCTAGGACGTCCAGCGGAGGGGACACCGGGGAGCTGTTTTTT. Its translation is CSARTSSGGDTGELFF.

Relative to its sample, this clonotype is medium-sized (0.01 to 0.1%). The chain couples TRBV5-1 to TRBJ1-1; TRBD1 matches 7 bases. V was clipped by 4 bases and J by 3 bases; unmatched bases: 12. The CDR3 runs 16 residues. The germline gives CDR1 SGHRS, CDR2 YFSETQ. CDR3 amino acids: CASSGTTGLRDTEAFF. The CDR3 coding sequence is TGCGCCAGCAGCGGAACGACAGGGTTGAGGGACACTGAAGCTTTCTTT.

This clonotype was observed many times. The chain links TRBV5-1 to TRBJ2-2; D is ambiguous. There are 14 residues in the CDR3. Looked up from germline, CDR1 is SGHRS and CDR2 is YFSETQ. The V and J ends lost 4 bases and 2 bases respectively, with 9 bases between them. The CDR3 sequence: CASSANSNTGELFF. The CDR3 DNA reads as TGCGCCAGCAGCGCAAACAGCAACACCGGGGAGCTGTTTTTT.

In this sample, this clonotype turned up many times. J is TRBJ2-7 and V is TRBV25-1; D is uncertain. Germline CDR1 reads MGHDK; CDR2 reads SYGVNS. CDR3 length: 11 residues. Trimming stripped 5 bases from V and 4 bases from J, with 6 bases between. As DNA, the CDR3 is TGTGCCAGCAGTTTATATTACGAGCAGTACTTC. The encoded protein is CASSLYYEQYF.

This clonotype was counted many times. The J gene is TRBJ2-1, the V gene TRBV5-1; 8 bases are a match to TRBD2. Germline lookup yields CDR1 SGHRS and CDR2 YFSETQ. There are 15 residues in the CDR3. V was clipped by 0 bases and J by 6 bases; unmatched bases: 5. The CDR3 spells CASSLDPTSGNEQFF. In DNA, the CDR3 is TGCGCCAGCAGCTTGGACCCCACTAGCGGCAATGAGCAGTTCTTC.

This clonotype was seen repeatedly, ten times or more. The CDR3, as DNA: TGCAGTGCTAGGGGACTAGCGGGAGCAGATACGCAGTATTTT. It is translated as CSARGLAGADTQYF. The rearrangement uses TRBV20-1 and TRBJ2-3, with 14 positions matching TRBD2. Germline-derived CDR1 and CDR2 are DFQATT and SNEGSKA (reference sequence). The CDR3 contains 14 residues. Trimming cost V 3 bases and J 4 bases; bases outside gene matches: 0.

A few counts support this clonotype. The rearrangement uses TRBV18 and TRBJ2-1; D uncertain. Trimming removed 2 bases from V and 5 bases from J, with 1 base in between. Germline V lookup: CDR1 KGHSH, CDR2 LQKENI. This CDR3 has 11 amino acids. The CDR3 nucleotides read TGTGCCAGCTCACCAAACAATGAGCAGTTCTTC. It encodes CASSPNNEQFF.

This clonotype has ten or more counts. V is TRBV11-2 and J is TRBJ2-1; 7 bases fit TRBD2. V shed 2 bases and J 8 bases; nucleotides not matched to a gene: 15. CDR3 length: 17 residues. Germline-derived CDR1 and CDR2 are SGHAT and FQNNGV. As DNA, the CDR3 is TGTGCCAGCAGCTTATCCCAGTTGGCGGGAGCCTCCGATGAGCAGTTCTTC. Translated: CASSLSQLAGASDEQFF.